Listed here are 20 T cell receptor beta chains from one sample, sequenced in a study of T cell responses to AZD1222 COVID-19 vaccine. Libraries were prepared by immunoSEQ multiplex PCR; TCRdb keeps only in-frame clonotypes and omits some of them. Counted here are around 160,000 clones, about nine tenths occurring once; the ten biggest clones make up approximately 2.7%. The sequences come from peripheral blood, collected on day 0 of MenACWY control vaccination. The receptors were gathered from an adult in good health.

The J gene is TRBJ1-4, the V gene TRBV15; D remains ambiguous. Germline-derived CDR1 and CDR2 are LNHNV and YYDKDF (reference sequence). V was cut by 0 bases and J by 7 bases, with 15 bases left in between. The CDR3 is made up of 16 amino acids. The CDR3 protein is CATSRDRGPIGEKLFF. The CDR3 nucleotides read TGTGCCACCAGCAGAGATCGTGGGCCCATAGGTGAAAAACTGTTTTTT.

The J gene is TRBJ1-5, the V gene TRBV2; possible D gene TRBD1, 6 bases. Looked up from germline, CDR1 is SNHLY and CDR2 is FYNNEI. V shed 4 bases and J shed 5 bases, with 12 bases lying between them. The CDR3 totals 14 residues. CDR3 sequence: CASSADSDHQPQHF. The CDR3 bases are TGTGCCAGCAGTGCGGACAGTGATCATCAGCCCCAGCATTTT. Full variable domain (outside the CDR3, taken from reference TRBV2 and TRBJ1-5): EPEVTQTPSHQVTQMGQEVILRCVPISNHLYFYWYRQILGQKVEFLVSFYNNEISEKSEIFDDQFSVERPDGSNFTLKIRSTKLEDSAMYFCASSADSDHQPQHFGDGTRLSIL.

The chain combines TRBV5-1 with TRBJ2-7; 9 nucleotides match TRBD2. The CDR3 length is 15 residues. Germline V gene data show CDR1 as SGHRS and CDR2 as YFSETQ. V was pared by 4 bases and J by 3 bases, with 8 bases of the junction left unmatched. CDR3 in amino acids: CASSPGTSGLYEQYF. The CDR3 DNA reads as TGCGCCAGCAGCCCGGGAACTAGCGGGCTCTACGAGCAGTACTTC.

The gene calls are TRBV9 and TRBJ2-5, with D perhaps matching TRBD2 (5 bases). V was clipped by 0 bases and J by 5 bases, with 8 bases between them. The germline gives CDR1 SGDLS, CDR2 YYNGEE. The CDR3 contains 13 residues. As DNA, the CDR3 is TGTGCCAGCAGCGTAGCGCCGGGGGAGACCCAGTACTTC. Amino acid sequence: CASSVAPGETQYF.

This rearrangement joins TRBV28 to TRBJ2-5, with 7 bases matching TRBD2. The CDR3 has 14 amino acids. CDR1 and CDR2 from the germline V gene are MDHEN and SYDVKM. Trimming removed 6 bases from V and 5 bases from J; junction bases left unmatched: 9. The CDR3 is CASRRLLAYETQYF. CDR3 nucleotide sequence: TGTGCCAGCAGGCGCTTACTAGCGTACGAGACCCAGTACTTC.

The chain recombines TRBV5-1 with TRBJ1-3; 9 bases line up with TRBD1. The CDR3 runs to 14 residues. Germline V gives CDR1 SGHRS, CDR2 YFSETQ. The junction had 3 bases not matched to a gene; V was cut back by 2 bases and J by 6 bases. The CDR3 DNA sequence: TGCGCCAGCAGCTTACAGGGGGCCGAAAACACCATATATTTT. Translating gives CASSLQGAENTIYF.

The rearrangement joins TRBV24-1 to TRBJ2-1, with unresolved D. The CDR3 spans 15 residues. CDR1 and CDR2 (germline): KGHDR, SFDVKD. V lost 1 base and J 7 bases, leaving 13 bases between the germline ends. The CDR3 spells CATSDFLGLVNEQFF. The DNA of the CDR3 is TGTGCCACCAGTGATTTTCTAGGGCTAGTGAATGAGCAGTTCTTC.

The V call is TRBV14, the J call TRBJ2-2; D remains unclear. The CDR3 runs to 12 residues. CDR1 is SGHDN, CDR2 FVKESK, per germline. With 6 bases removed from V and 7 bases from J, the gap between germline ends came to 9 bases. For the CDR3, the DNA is TGTGCCAGCAGTGAGAACCTCGGGGAGCTGTTTTTT. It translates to CASSENLGELFF.

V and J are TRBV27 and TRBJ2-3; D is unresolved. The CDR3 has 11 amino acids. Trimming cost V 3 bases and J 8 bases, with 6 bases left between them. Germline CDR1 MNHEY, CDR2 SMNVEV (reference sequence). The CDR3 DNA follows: TGTGCCAGCAGTTTTGTGGGTACGCAGTATTTT. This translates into CASSFVGTQYF.

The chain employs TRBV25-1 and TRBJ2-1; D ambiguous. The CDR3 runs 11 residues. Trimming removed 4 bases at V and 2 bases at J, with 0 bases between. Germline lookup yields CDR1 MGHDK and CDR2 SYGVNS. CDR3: CASSAYNEQFF. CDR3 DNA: TGTGCCAGCAGTGCCTACAATGAGCAGTTCTTC.

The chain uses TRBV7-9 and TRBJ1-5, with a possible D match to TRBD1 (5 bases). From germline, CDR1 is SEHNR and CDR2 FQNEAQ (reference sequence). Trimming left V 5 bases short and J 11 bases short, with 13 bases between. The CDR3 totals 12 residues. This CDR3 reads CASSPGRGAQHF. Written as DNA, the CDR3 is TGTGCCAGCAGCCCGGGACGCGGGGCCCAGCATTTT.

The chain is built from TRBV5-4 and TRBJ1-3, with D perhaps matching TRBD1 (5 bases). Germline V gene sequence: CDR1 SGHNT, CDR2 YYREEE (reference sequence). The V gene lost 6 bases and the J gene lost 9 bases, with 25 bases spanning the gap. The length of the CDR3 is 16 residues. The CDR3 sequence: CASNREVAGTGGTIYF. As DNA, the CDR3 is TGTGCCAGCAACCGGGAGGTGGCAGGGACCGGTGGCACCATATATTTT.

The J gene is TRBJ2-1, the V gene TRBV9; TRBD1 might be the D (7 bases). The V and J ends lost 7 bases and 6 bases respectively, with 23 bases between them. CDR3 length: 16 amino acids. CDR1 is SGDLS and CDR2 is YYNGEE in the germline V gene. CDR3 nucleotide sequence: TGTGCCAGCTCCCAAAGGGCGGGACAGAGGGGCAATGAGCAGTTCTTC. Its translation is CASSQRAGQRGNEQFF. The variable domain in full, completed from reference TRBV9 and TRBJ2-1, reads DSGVTQTPKHLITATGQRVTLRCSPRSGDLSVYWYQQSLDQGLQFLIQYYNGEERAKGNILERFSAQQFPDLHSELNLSSLELGDSALYFCASSQRAGQRGNEQFFGPGTRLTVL.

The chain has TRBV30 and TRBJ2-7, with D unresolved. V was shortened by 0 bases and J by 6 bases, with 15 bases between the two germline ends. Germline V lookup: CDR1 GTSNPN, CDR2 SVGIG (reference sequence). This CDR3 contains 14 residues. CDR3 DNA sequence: TGTGCCTGGAGTGTACAGCTCGGGTCGGCCGAGCAGTACTTC. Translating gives CAWSVQLGSAEQYF.

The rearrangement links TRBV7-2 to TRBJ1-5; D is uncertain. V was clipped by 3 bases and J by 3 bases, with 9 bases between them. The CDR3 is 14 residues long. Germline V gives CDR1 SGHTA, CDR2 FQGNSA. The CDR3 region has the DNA TGTGCCAGCAGCTTGTTTGATTCCAATCAGCCCCAGCATTTT. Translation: CASSLFDSNQPQHF.

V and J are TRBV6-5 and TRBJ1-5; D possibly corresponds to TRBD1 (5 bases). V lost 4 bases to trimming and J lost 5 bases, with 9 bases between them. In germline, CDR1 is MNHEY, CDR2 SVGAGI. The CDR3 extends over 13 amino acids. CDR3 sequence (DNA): TGTGCCAGCAGTTCCTTCAGGGATCAGCCCCAGCATTTT. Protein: CASSSFRDQPQHF.

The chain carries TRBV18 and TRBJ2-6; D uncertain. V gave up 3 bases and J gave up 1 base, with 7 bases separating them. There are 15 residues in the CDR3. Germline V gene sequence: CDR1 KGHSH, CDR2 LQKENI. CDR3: CASSPINSGANVLTF. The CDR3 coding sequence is TGTGCCAGCTCACCCATAAATTCTGGGGCCAACGTCCTGACTTTC.

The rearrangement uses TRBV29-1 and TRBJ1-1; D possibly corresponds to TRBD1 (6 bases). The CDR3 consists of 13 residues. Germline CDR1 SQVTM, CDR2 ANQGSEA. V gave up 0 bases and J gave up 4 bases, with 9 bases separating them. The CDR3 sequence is CSVEEGGRTEAFF. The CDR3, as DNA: TGCAGCGTTGAAGAAGGGGGGCGCACTGAAGCTTTCTTT.

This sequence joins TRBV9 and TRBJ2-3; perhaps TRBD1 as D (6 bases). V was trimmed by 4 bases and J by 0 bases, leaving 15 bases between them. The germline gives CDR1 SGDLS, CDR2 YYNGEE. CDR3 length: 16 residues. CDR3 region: CASSPTGLTSTDTQYF. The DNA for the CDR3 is TGTGCCAGCAGCCCGACAGGATTAACTAGCACAGATACGCAGTATTTT. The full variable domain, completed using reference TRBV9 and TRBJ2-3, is DSGVTQTPKHLITATGQRVTLRCSPRSGDLSVYWYQQSLDQGLQFLIQYYNGEERAKGNILERFSAQQFPDLHSELNLSSLELGDSALYFCASSPTGLTSTDTQYFGPGTRLTVL.

The chain's CDR3 is CAWRGQGNQPQHF. For the CDR3, the DNA is TGTGCCTGGAGGGGACAGGGAAATCAGCCCCAGCATTTT. The V and J genes are TRBV30 and TRBJ1-5; the match to TRBD1 covers 9 bases. Germline V CDR1 and CDR2: GTSNPN, SVGIG (reference sequence). J lost 4 bases, V lost 3 bases, and 1 base had no gene match. This CDR3 spans 13 amino acids.